Below are 32 T cell receptor beta chains sequenced from a single sample in a study of OX40 agonist ivuxolimab in advanced cancers. The table came from immunoSEQ multiplex PCR; TCRdb's copy has only in-frame clones and leaves some out. The sample records some 43,000 clones, roughly 89% being singletons. The sequencing used CD4+ or CD8+ T cells sorted from blood, collected in a trial of the OX40 agonist ivuxolimab. The origin of the receptors is an adult with an advanced solid tumor such as melanoma, head and neck, liver or kidney cancer.

This rearrangement joins TRBV7-3 to TRBJ1-1, with a weak D call TRBD1 (5 bases). With 1 base removed from V and 3 bases from J, the gap between germline ends came to 9 bases. The CDR3 has 14 residues. The germline gives CDR1 SGHTA, CDR2 FQGTGA. In DNA form, the CDR3 reads TGTGCCAGCAGCTTAAGAGAGGGGCACACTGAAGCTTTCTTT. The encoded protein is CASSLREGHTEAFF.

V and J are TRBV6-1 and TRBJ2-3, with D unclear. Trimming removed 0 bases from V and 8 bases from J, with 3 bases in between. The CDR3 runs 11 residues. The germline V gene encodes CDR1 MNHNS and CDR2 SASEGT. In nucleotides, the CDR3 is TGTGCCAGCAGTGAAGCTACTACGCAGTATTTT. The encoded protein is CASSEATTQYF.

This clone was seen only a few times. The V and J genes are TRBV5-4 and TRBJ2-1; D is possibly TRBD2 (6 bases). The germline V and J ends were trimmed by 5 bases and 3 bases, with 12 bases remaining between them. Looked up from germline, CDR1 is SGHNT and CDR2 is YYREEE (reference sequence). This CDR3 comprises 14 residues. The CDR3, as DNA: TGTGCCAGCAGTGATGGGGGGAGCTACAATGAGCAGTTCTTC. Residues: CASSDGGSYNEQFF.

This sequence joins TRBV5-4 and TRBJ2-1; 8 positions agree with TRBD1. Trimming at V came to 3 bases and at J to 0 bases, leaving 2 bases not matched to a gene. This CDR3 is 15 amino acids long. Germline CDR1 is SGHNT and CDR2 is YYREEE (reference sequence). CDR3 residues: CASSSGTGSYNEQFF. The CDR3 nucleotides are TGTGCCAGCAGCTCAGGGACAGGCTCCTACAATGAGCAGTTCTTC.

This clone is a singleton in its sample. This sequence joins TRBV29-1 and TRBJ1-1, with TRBD1 as a possible D gene (5 bases). The germline V gene encodes CDR1 SQVTM and CDR2 ANQGSEA. There are 14 residues in the CDR3. V shed 0 bases and J shed 2 bases, with 10 bases lying between them. The CDR3 loop reads CSVEDRQGNTEAFF. The DNA for the CDR3 is TGCAGCGTTGAAGATCGGCAGGGAAACACTGAAGCTTTCTTT.

This chain connects TRBV5-1 to TRBJ1-2; D remains unclear. This CDR3 contains 12 residues. Per germline, CDR1 SGHRS and CDR2 YFSETQ. V was pared by 7 bases and J by 2 bases, with 9 bases between. CDR3 DNA: TGCGCCAGCTCATCGTCCAACTATGGCTACACCTTC. Protein sequence: CASSSSNYGYTF.

The V call is TRBV5-6, the J call TRBJ1-6; the D gene is possibly TRBD1 (6 bases). The CDR3 spans 14 residues. Trimming removed 1 base at V and 7 bases at J, with 9 bases between. Germline V gene sequence: CDR1 SGHDT, CDR2 YYEEEE. The CDR3 reads CASSLRQVNSPLHF. Here the CDR3 DNA reads TGTGCCAGCAGCTTGAGACAGGTCAATTCACCCCTCCACTTT. Combining the CDR3 with reference TRBV5-6 and TRBJ1-6 gives the whole variable domain DAGVTQSPTHLIKTRGQQVTLRCSPKSGHDTVSWYQQALGQGPQFIFQYYEEEERQRGNFPDRFSGHQFPNYSSELNVNALLLGDSALYLCASSLRQVNSPLHFGNGTRLTVT.

The rearrangement uses TRBV2 and TRBJ2-1; 10 bases agree with TRBD2. The V gene end was trimmed by 6 bases and the J gene end by 4 bases; junction bases not matched to a gene: 6. Germline V gene sequence: CDR1 SNHLY, CDR2 FYNNEI. This CDR3 is built from 15 residues. The CDR3 sequence is CASRGSSGGYNEQFF. The CDR3 DNA reads TGTGCCAGCAGGGGGTCTAGCGGGGGATACAATGAGCAGTTCTTC.

This clone was counted a few times. The J gene is TRBJ2-1, the V gene TRBV7-2; weak D call: TRBD2 (6 bases). Per germline, CDR1 SGHTA and CDR2 FQGNSA. V lost 4 bases to trimming and J lost 5 bases, with 15 bases between them. This CDR3 has 15 residues. The CDR3 region is CASSSRGLDNNEQFF. The CDR3 nucleotides are TGTGCCAGCAGCTCGAGGGGACTGGACAACAATGAGCAGTTCTTC.

This clone was detected only once. V usage is TRBV4-2 and J usage is TRBJ2-3, with 9 bases lining up with TRBD2. The V segment lost 0 bases and the J segment 2 bases; nucleotides outside the gene matches: 6. CDR1 is LGHNA, CDR2 YNFKEQ, per germline. CDR3 length: 17 residues. The CDR3, as DNA: TGTGCCAGCAGCCAAGATCTGGGACTAGCCCCCACAGATACGCAGTATTTT. The encoded protein is CASSQDLGLAPTDTQYF.

This clone appeared a few times. This chain joins TRBV30 and TRBJ2-2; tentative D call: TRBD2 (6 bases). The CDR3 consists of 16 residues. Trimming removed 2 bases from V and 5 bases from J, with 18 bases in between. The V gene's germline CDR1 is GTSNPN and CDR2 SVGIG (reference sequence). The CDR3 region is CAWSIPPGRGTGELFF. CDR3 DNA sequence: TGTGCCTGGAGTATCCCCCCCGGGAGAGGAACCGGGGAGCTGTTTTTT. Full variable domain (remainder filled in from reference TRBV30 and TRBJ2-2): SQTIHQWPATLVQPVGSPLSLECTVEGTSNPNLYWYRQAAGRGLQLLFYSVGIGQISSEVPQNLSASRPQDRQFILSSKKLLLSDSGFYLCAWSIPPGRGTGELFFGEGSRLTVL.

The chain links TRBV19 to TRBJ2-2; 7 nucleotides line up with TRBD1. Trimming removed 7 bases from V and 5 bases from J; junction bases left unmatched: 16. In germline, CDR1 is LNHDA, CDR2 SQIVND (reference sequence). The CDR3 is 17 amino acids. CDR3 in amino acids: CASITGAVLLGTGELFF. CDR3 bases: TGTGCCAGTATCACAGGGGCGGTTCTCCTAGGTACCGGGGAGCTGTTTTTT.

V usage is TRBV5-4 and J usage is TRBJ2-5; TRBD2 matches at 8 bases. V shed 5 bases, J shed 1 base, and the junction held 4 bases outside the gene matches. This CDR3 contains 14 residues. CDR1 and CDR2 (germline): SGHNT, YYREEE (reference sequence). The CDR3 here is CASSLGTSQETQYF. The CDR3, as DNA: TGTGCCAGCAGTTTAGGGACTAGCCAAGAGACCCAGTACTTC.

The genes are TRBV6-5 and TRBJ1-1; no clear D. The CDR3 loop spans 12 amino acids. Germline V gene data show CDR1 as MNHEY and CDR2 as SVGAGI. The V end lost 6 bases, the J end lost 2 bases, and 7 bases lay between the germline ends. CDR3 loop: CASRSENTEAFF. CDR3 in DNA: TGTGCCAGCAGGTCAGAAAACACTGAAGCTTTCTTT.

J is TRBJ2-1 and V is TRBV9; 10 bases match TRBD2. J gave up 3 bases and V 4 bases, and 4 bases lay outside the gene matches. The length of the CDR3 is 15 residues. The germline CDR1 and CDR2 sequences are SGDLS and YYNGEE. The CDR3 loop is CASSPGTSVYNEQFF. In DNA form, the CDR3 reads TGTGCCAGCAGCCCAGGGACTAGCGTCTACAATGAGCAGTTCTTC.

J is TRBJ2-3 and V is TRBV5-1, with D possibly TRBD2 on 6 matching bases. V lost 1 base, J lost 2 bases, and 8 bases lay in between. There are 14 residues in the CDR3. Looked up from germline, CDR1 is SGHRS and CDR2 is YFSETQ. The CDR3 here is CASSLWGDTDTQYF. CDR3 in DNA: TGCGCCAGCAGCTTGTGGGGGGACACAGATACGCAGTATTTT.

The rearrangement links TRBV19 to TRBJ2-3, with TRBD2 identical over 10 bases. Per the germline V gene, CDR1 is LNHDA and CDR2 is SQIVND (reference sequence). CDR3 length equals 16 residues. With V trimmed by 4 bases and J by 4 bases, 8 bases remained unmatched. The CDR3 spells CASSTSGGNLADTQYF. In DNA form, the CDR3 reads TGTGCCAGTAGTACTAGCGGGGGAAATTTGGCAGATACGCAGTATTTT.

The rearrangement uses TRBV10-3 and TRBJ2-1, with D perhaps TRBD1 (5 bases). In germline, CDR1 is ENHRY, CDR2 SYGVKD. The length of the CDR3 is 13 residues. The ends were cut back, 0 bases at V and 6 bases at J, with 6 bases in the middle. CDR3 sequence reads: CAISESRGNEQFF. In DNA form, the CDR3 reads TGTGCCATCAGTGAGTCTAGGGGCAATGAGCAGTTCTTC.

The rearrangement uses TRBV5-1 and TRBJ2-7; D gene uncertain. The CDR3 has 14 amino acids. Germline values: CDR1 SGHRS, CDR2 YFSETQ. Trimming shortened V by 0 bases and J by 0 bases, and 7 bases separated the two germline ends. The CDR3 region is CASSLEMASYEQYF. The CDR3 DNA reads as TGCGCCAGCAGCTTGGAGATGGCCTCCTACGAGCAGTACTTC.

The chain employs TRBV5-4 and TRBJ2-5, with 16 bases that match TRBD2. Germline V gives CDR1 SGHNT, CDR2 YYREEE (reference sequence). The length of the CDR3 is 19 residues. The trim removed 4 bases at V and 5 bases at J, leaving 14 bases unmatched. The CDR3 DNA follows: TGTGCCAGCAGCCAATCCTCCGGGACTAGCGGGGGGGCGAGCGAGACCCAGTACTTC. It codes for CASSQSSGTSGGASETQYF.

CDR3 DNA: TGCAGCGTTGAAGATCGCGGGACTGGGCAGTTCTTC. Protein sequence: CSVEDRGTGQFF. The V gene is TRBV29-1, the J gene TRBJ2-1; D perhaps matches TRBD2 (6 bases). V gave up 0 bases and J gave up 12 bases, with 12 bases separating them. The CDR3 length is 12 residues. Germline CDR1 SQVTM, CDR2 ANQGSEA.

V usage is TRBV28 and J usage is TRBJ2-7, with D perhaps TRBD2 (5 bases). The CDR3 spans 15 residues. The V end lost 6 bases, the J end lost 2 bases, and 17 bases lay between the germline ends. Germline V gene lookup returns CDR1 MDHEN and CDR2 SYDVKM. DNA of the CDR3: TGTGCCAGCAGCCTCACTGGGGAGAGGGCCTACGAGCAGTACTTC. Amino acid sequence: CASSLTGERAYEQYF.

This clone was counted a few times. V usage is TRBV30 and J usage is TRBJ2-5; a possible D gene is TRBD2 (5 bases). The V gene lost 5 bases and the J gene lost 4 bases, with 8 bases spanning the gap. CDR1 and CDR2 (germline): GTSNPN, SVGIG (reference sequence). This CDR3 region has 11 residues. The CDR3 coding sequence is TGTGCCTGGGGACTGGGAGAGACCCAGTACTTC. Translation gives CAWGLGETQYF.

V and J are TRBV5-1 and TRBJ2-3; 7 positions match TRBD2. Germline V gene lookup returns CDR1 SGHRS and CDR2 YFSETQ. The junction had 2 bases not matched to a gene; V was cut back by 5 bases and J by 2 bases. The CDR3 extends over 13 amino acids. The CDR3 loop reads CASRLAVTDTQYF. The CDR3 nucleotides read TGCGCCAGCAGGCTAGCGGTCACAGATACGCAGTATTTT.

This chain connects TRBV29-1 to TRBJ2-5; no definite D call. CDR1 and CDR2 (germline): SQVTM, ANQGSEA. V was pared by 0 bases and J by 6 bases, with 11 bases between. This CDR3 spans 13 amino acids. The CDR3 here is CSVEEPGKKTQYF. The DNA of the CDR3 is TGCAGCGTTGAAGAACCGGGTAAGAAGACCCAGTACTTC.

With respect to this clone: One junction end disagrees with the germline gene, perhaps due to a read error. V usage is TRBV9 and J usage is TRBJ1-3; D is ambiguous. There are 15 residues in the CDR3. The germline V gene encodes CDR1 SGDLS and CDR2 YYNGEE. In DNA, the CDR3 is TGTGCCAGCAGCGGTTCAGGCGGCTCTGGAAACACCACATATTTT. It yields the protein CASSGSGGSGNTTYF.

The CDR3 is CASSLVLVTNEQFF. In nucleotides, the CDR3 is TGCGCCAGCAGCTTGGTACTAGTCACCAATGAGCAGTTCTTC. J is TRBJ2-1 and V is TRBV5-1; TRBD2 is a possible D gene (5 bases). The germline gives CDR1 SGHRS, CDR2 YFSETQ. The CDR3 covers 14 residues. The V gene lost 0 bases and the J gene lost 6 bases, with 10 bases spanning the gap.

The chain carries TRBV2 and TRBJ1-3; D unresolved. The CDR3 sequence is 15 residues long. The V gene's germline CDR1 is SNHLY and CDR2 FYNNEI. Trimming took 8 bases from V and 7 from J, leaving 21 bases between them. The CDR3 loop reads CASVEGSYSVNTIYF. The DNA for the CDR3 is TGTGCCAGCGTAGAGGGAAGCTATTCGGTTAACACCATATATTTT.

The V call is TRBV5-4, the J call TRBJ2-7; TRBD2 might be the D (8 bases). V was shortened by 4 bases and J by 3 bases, with 17 bases between the two germline ends. The CDR3 has 15 amino acids. Germline CDR1 and CDR2: SGHNT and YYREEE (reference sequence). CDR3 nucleotide sequence: TGTGCCAGCAGCCAGGGGGTAGCGGGGCGCTACGAGCAGTACTTC. This gives the protein CASSQGVAGRYEQYF.

This sequence joins TRBV6-1 and TRBJ1-4; tentatively, D is TRBD1 (5 bases). CDR1 is MNHNS and CDR2 is SASEGT in the germline V gene. There are 15 residues in the CDR3. V lost 4 bases and J 4 bases, leaving 13 bases between the germline ends. The CDR3 DNA is TGTGCCAGCAGTGGGAGGGGCGCGGGTAATGAAAAACTGTTTTTT. The encoded protein is CASSGRGAGNEKLFF.

V is TRBV4-1 and J is TRBJ2-3, with TRBD1 matching 8 bases. The CDR3 runs to 14 residues. J was trimmed by 4 bases and V by 4 bases; bases with no gene match: 4. The germline gives CDR1 MGHRA, CDR2 YSYEKL. The CDR3 bases are TGCGCCAGCAGCCCAGACAGGGGTGCAGATACGCAGTATTTT. The encoded protein is CASSPDRGADTQYF.

The gene calls are TRBV7-3 and TRBJ2-1; 9 positions match TRBD2. This CDR3 has 15 residues. Per the germline V gene, CDR1 is SGHTA and CDR2 is FQGTGA. With 2 bases clipped from V and 9 bases from J, the junction kept 8 bases outside the gene matches. CDR3 sequence reads: CASSLGAGGGSEQFF. DNA for the CDR3: TGTGCCAGCAGCTTAGGAGCGGGGGGTGGTTCTGAGCAGTTCTTC.